This TCR beta chain originates from a study of tumor and adjacent non-tumor tissue in lung cancer. The library came from three nested PCR rounds adapted from ARM-PCR protocols. From the multiplex PCR reads, TCRdb called clonotypes with MiXCR, one entry per CDR3 protein. The sample includes over 100,000 distinct CDR3 sequences, 50% to 70% seen only once; the top ten take roughly 19%. RNA was extracted from bulk tissue without any cell sorting. Distant lung tissue was collected more than 3 cm away from the tumor edge. Newly diagnosed lung cancer patients had thoracic surgery in China, August–late 2014, without prior chemotherapy. This clonotype was detected ten times or more. Input material: distant non-tumor lung tissue. This TCR came from a man between 60 and 75 years old with non-small cell lung cancer.

The CDR3 sequence: CASSQDWGEETQYF. The DNA for the CDR3 is TGCGCCAGCAGCCAAGACTGGGGAGAAGAGACCCAGTACTTC. The chain is built from TRBV4-3 and TRBJ2-5; TRBD2 might be the D (5 bases). The V end lost 0 bases, the J end lost 3 bases, and 8 bases lay between the germline ends. The CDR3 has 14 amino acids. Per the germline V gene, CDR1 is LGHNA and CDR2 is YSLEER.